This T cell receptor (beta chain) came from a study of cytomegalovirus exposure and HLA in healthy donors. Across the whole study: Earlier sequencing of some 190 million T cells yielded about 120 million unique TCR beta sequences. Among the roughly 380 donors who were genotyped, roughly 85% fell in the genetic ancestry cluster that is associated with self-reported Caucasian donors.

Findings of the study overall: When a later analysis was performed, an Asian-associated ancestry cluster reportedly had fewer N-insertions than the roughly 690-donor mean. Being productive about 87% or about 30% of the time was typical of most TCR beta V segments in an earlier analysis.

Researchers ran the PCR with 60 Vbeta and 13 Jbeta primers. Profiling relied on immunoSEQ multiplex PCR, and the TCRdb table lists in-frame clones only, not all of them. This table has fewer than 200,000 clones, 75% to 85% appearing once. For this clone: The antigen is not known.

Germline assignment: CDR1 LGHNA and CDR2 YSLEER. The CDR3 has 15 residues. The sample was PBMCs. This receptor was taken from a female donor in good health and CMV-seronegative. The J gene is TRBJ2-5, the V gene TRBV4-3; 7 nucleotides line up with TRBD2. The DNA end is more similar to TRBJ2-7, so the J call may be wrong. DNA of the CDR3: TGCGCCAGCAGCTCTCTAGCGGCTAGCTCCTACGAGCAGTACTTC. As protein: CASSSLAASSYEQYF.